These 18 T cell receptor beta chains share one sample of origin, sequenced in a study of cytomegalovirus exposure and HLA in healthy donors. The PCR employed 60 Vbeta primers together with 13 Jbeta primers. The data were produced by immunoSEQ multiplex PCR, yet TCRdb's version contains in-frame clones alone and is incomplete. The profile shows approximately 110,000 clones, roughly three quarters of them singletons. Sequenced material: PBMCs. These receptors were taken from a woman between 50 and 59 years old in good health and CMV-seropositive.

This chain joins TRBV5-4 and TRBJ2-2; 9 nucleotides line up with TRBD1. This CDR3 is 15 amino acids long. CDR1 SGHNT and CDR2 YYREEE come from the germline V gene (reference sequence). V lost 2 bases to trimming and J lost 8 bases; unmatched junction nucleotides: 7. CDR3 nucleotides: TGTGCCAGCAGCTTACCGGGACAGGGTGCAGGGGAGCTGTTTTTT. Translated, it gives CASSLPGQGAGELFF.

This clone has more than one count but fewer than ten. The chain is built from TRBV10-3 and TRBJ1-1; D unclear. The CDR3 totals 13 residues. V was pared by 8 bases and J by 1 base, with 11 bases between. The germline V gene encodes CDR1 ENHRY and CDR2 SYGVKD. The CDR3 loop is CAIVGGKNTEAFF. In DNA form, the CDR3 reads TGTGCCATCGTCGGAGGGAAGAACACTGAAGCTTTCTTT.

This clone was seen a handful of times. The chain uses TRBV7-9 and TRBJ1-1; 8 bases align to TRBD1. Trimming removed 1 base from V and 4 bases from J; junction bases left unmatched: 2. Per the germline V gene, CDR1 is SEHNR and CDR2 is FQNEAQ (reference sequence). This CDR3 has 14 amino acids. The CDR3 DNA is TGTGCCAGCAGCTTAGTGACAGGGGTCACTGAAGCTTTCTTT. Translation gives CASSLVTGVTEAFF.

V and J are TRBV6-5 and TRBJ2-2, with TRBD1 identical over 8 bases. The V gene end was trimmed by 6 bases and the J gene end by 3 bases; junction bases not matched to a gene: 6. CDR3 length: 15 residues. In germline, CDR1 is MNHEY, CDR2 SVGAGI. The CDR3 loop reads CASSLGTGDTGELFF. CDR3 sequence (DNA): TGTGCCAGCAGCCTCGGGACAGGAGACACCGGGGAGCTGTTTTTT.

The CDR3 reads CASSRGGAYEQYF. DNA of the CDR3: TGTGCCAGTAGTCGAGGGGGGGCCTACGAGCAGTACTTC. V gene TRBV19 combines with J gene TRBJ2-5; perhaps TRBD2 as D (7 bases). The end of the DNA fits TRBJ2-7 better, so the J call may be wrong. The CDR3 has 13 amino acids. Per germline, CDR1 LNHDA and CDR2 SQIVND (reference sequence).

This clone showed up just a few times. V usage is TRBV6-5 and J usage is TRBJ1-4; 7 nucleotides agree with TRBD1. CDR1 MNHEY and CDR2 SVGAGI come from the germline V gene. The CDR3 loop spans 13 amino acids. The V gene end was trimmed by 10 bases and the J gene end by 4 bases; junction bases not matched to a gene: 6. In nucleotides, the CDR3 is TGTGCCAAAGGGGGACAGCGTAATGAAAAACTGTTTTTT. This sequence encodes CAKGGQRNEKLFF.

This rearrangement joins TRBV7-6 to TRBJ1-5, with D possibly TRBD1 on 5 matching bases. The V end lost 8 bases, the J end lost 4 bases, and 12 bases lay between the germline ends. CDR3 length: 13 residues. The germline V gene has CDR1 SGHVS and CDR2 FNYEAQ. The DNA of the CDR3 is TGTGCCAGCGGGGCTGATTGGAATCAGCCCCAGCATTTT. As protein: CASGADWNQPQHF.

The table lists this clone with a few counts. This chain links TRBV5-8 with TRBJ2-7; 7 nucleotides align to TRBD1. V dropped 4 bases and J dropped 7; count of bases not matched to a gene: 8. The CDR3 has 13 residues. Germline V CDR1 and CDR2: SGHTS, YDEGEE. CDR3 loop: CASSHGQVEEQYF. CDR3 DNA: TGTGCCAGCAGCCATGGACAGGTGGAAGAGCAGTACTTC.

This clone came up once. This sequence joins TRBV6-6 and TRBJ2-3, with TRBD1 matching over 9 bases. This CDR3 comprises 14 residues. J gave up 1 base and V 6 bases, and 2 bases lay outside the gene matches. Per the germline V gene, CDR1 is MNHNY and CDR2 is SVGAGI (reference sequence). The CDR3 protein is CASRRQGGTDTQYF. The CDR3 bases are TGTGCCAGCAGGCGACAGGGGGGCACAGATACGCAGTATTTT.

This clone was recorded a few times. Sequence at one end of the junction differs from germline and may be a read error. V is TRBV25-1 and J is TRBJ2-4, with TRBD2 as a possible D gene (6 bases). Looked up from germline, CDR1 is MGHDK and CDR2 is SYGVNS. The CDR3 is 15 amino acids. The CDR3 region has the DNA TGTGCCAGCAGTGAATTGGAGGGTACCAAAAACAGTCAGTACTTC. Translation: CASSELEGTKNSQYF.

This chain connects TRBV6-1 to TRBJ2-2; possibly TRBD1 for D (6 bases). The CDR3 runs to 13 residues. Germline CDR1 reads MNHNS; CDR2 reads SASEGT. Trimming removed 4 bases at V and 7 bases at J, with 10 bases between. The CDR3 DNA follows: TGTGCCAGCAGTGGAGGGGGTGGCGGGGAGCTGTTTTTT. The encoded protein is CASSGGGGGELFF.

This sequence joins TRBV19 and TRBJ2-7; TRBD1 agrees at 7 bases. Germline CDR1 and CDR2: LNHDA and SQIVND (reference sequence). Germline trimming cut 8 bases from V and 3 bases from J; bases unmatched to any gene: 7. The length of the CDR3 is 13 residues. The chain's CDR3 is CASARTGGYEQYF. CDR3 nucleotide sequence: TGTGCCAGTGCCCGGACAGGAGGCTACGAGCAGTACTTC.

This clone came up once. This sequence joins TRBV27 and TRBJ2-5; D gene unclear. Between the trimmed V and J ends, which lost 5 bases and 3 bases, there was a span of 13 bases. In germline, CDR1 is MNHEY, CDR2 SMNVEV (reference sequence). The CDR3 sequence is 14 residues long. CDR3 coding DNA: TGTGCCAGCAGTACGACCCCCGAGGAAGAGACCCAGTACTTC. Its translation: CASSTTPEEETQYF.

This chain joins TRBV5-1 and TRBJ2-1; D perhaps matches TRBD2 (6 bases). CDR1 is SGHRS, CDR2 YFSETQ, per germline. V was trimmed by 0 bases and J by 6 bases, leaving 10 bases between them. The CDR3 covers 14 residues. The CDR3 sequence: CASSLGLVVNEQFF. Written as DNA, the CDR3 is TGCGCCAGCAGCTTGGGACTAGTAGTCAATGAGCAGTTCTTC.

The chain employs TRBV7-3 and TRBJ2-1; 12 bases are a match to TRBD2. Unmatched junction bases numbered 3, after V lost 1 base and J lost 8 bases. Germline-derived CDR1 and CDR2 are SGHTA and FQGTGA. This CDR3 spans 15 amino acids. The CDR3 DNA is TGTGCCAGCAGCTTAAAACTAGCGGGAGGTGATGAGCAGTTCTTC. Encoded protein: CASSLKLAGGDEQFF.

The rearrangement uses TRBV5-1 and TRBJ2-2, with D hard to call. V lost 3 bases and J lost 0, with 9 bases in between. Germline CDR1 SGHRS, CDR2 YFSETQ. The CDR3 is 15 amino acids. CDR3 nucleotides: TGCGCCAGCAGCTCGACTCCGTCGAACACCGGGGAGCTGTTTTTT. It specifies CASSSTPSNTGELFF.

The chain employs TRBV9 and TRBJ1-3; possible D gene TRBD1, 5 bases. The germline gives CDR1 SGDLS, CDR2 YYNGEE. This CDR3 contains 14 residues. Trimming left V 0 bases short and J 8 bases short, with 12 bases between. The CDR3 spells CASSVATGGDTIYF. In DNA form, the CDR3 reads TGTGCCAGCAGCGTAGCTACTGGGGGGGACACCATATATTTT.

The rearrangement links TRBV27 to TRBJ2-1; a possible D gene is TRBD1 (7 bases). Germline V gives CDR1 MNHEY, CDR2 SMNVEV (reference sequence). The CDR3 has 13 residues. V was cut by 6 bases and J by 8 bases, with 14 bases left in between. CDR3 loop: CASSYRGGDEQFF. The DNA for the CDR3 is TGTGCCAGCAGCTACAGGGGAGGCGATGAGCAGTTCTTC.